The present entry profiles one T cell receptor beta chain with its context. The record originates from a study of blood T cell repertoires in COVID-19. Looking at the study overall: Acute and convalescent COVID-19 specimens originated in the United States, Italy and Spain.

The table came from immunoSEQ multiplex PCR; TCRdb's copy has only in-frame clones and leaves some out. The sample contains around 41,000 clones, 91% of which appear only once. This clonotype was sampled from a woman younger than 45 in a cohort sampled during active COVID-19. Sequencing used peripheral blood.

For the CDR3, the DNA is TGTGCCAGCAGATTAACAGGGGATCCCTCCTACGAGCAGTACTTC. Amino acid sequence: CASRLTGDPSYEQYF. This chain links TRBV6-5 with TRBJ2-7, with 7 bases aligning to TRBD1. CDR3 size: 15 residues. V lost 6 bases to trimming and J lost 0 bases; unmatched junction nucleotides: 8. The germline CDR1 and CDR2 sequences are MNHEY and SVGAGI.